The 19 T cell receptor beta chains below were found in one sample sequenced in a study of T cell clones after liver transplantation. Data came from immunoSEQ multiplex PCR; TCRdb stores just in-frame clones and leaves some out. The sample lists 65,000 to 70,000 clones; 92% were seen once. The sample here was CD4+ T cells from blood, taken less than 28 months after liver transplant. These receptors came from a human patient who received a liver transplant. These T cells may partly come from the graft donor.

The chain uses TRBV5-6 and TRBJ2-7; either TRBD1 or TRBD2 may fit D (5 bases each). Germline lookup yields CDR1 SGHDT and CDR2 YYEEEE. This CDR3 spans 14 amino acids. V lost 4 bases to trimming and J lost 2 bases, with 13 bases between them. The CDR3, as DNA: TGTGCCAGCAGCCTCCGGGACCGCCCCTACGAGCAGTACTTC. Translation: CASSLRDRPYEQYF.

Written as DNA, the CDR3 is TGTGCCAGCAGCTTGGTTCGGGAGACCCAGTACTTC. Amino acid sequence: CASSLVRETQYF. The chain uses TRBV7-2 and TRBJ2-5; D ambiguous. CDR3 size: 12 residues. Germline CDR1 is SGHTA and CDR2 is FQGNSA. Trimming left V 3 bases short and J 5 bases short, with 7 bases between.

The CDR3 protein is CSAGGLAYNEQFF. Written as DNA, the CDR3 is TGCAGCGCCGGGGGACTGGCCTACAATGAGCAGTTCTTC. The V gene is TRBV29-1, the J gene TRBJ2-1, with D maybe TRBD2 (6 bases). CDR3 length equals 13 residues. V dropped 7 bases and J dropped 2 bases, with 12 bases sitting between them. CDR1 is SQVTM and CDR2 is ANQGSEA in the germline V gene.

The genes are TRBV7-3 and TRBJ2-1; 12 nucleotides line up with TRBD2. V was clipped by 6 bases and J by 5 bases; unmatched bases: 11. The CDR3 contains 17 residues. The germline V gene has CDR1 SGHTA and CDR2 FQGTGA. CDR3 bases: TGTGCCAGCAGACCCAGGACTAGCGGGAAAGGCGACAATGAGCAGTTCTTC. This translates into CASRPRTSGKGDNEQFF. The whole variable domain, filled in from reference TRBV7-3 and TRBJ2-1, reads GAGVSQTPSNKVTEKGKYVELRCDPISGHTALYWYRQSLGQGPEFLIYFQGTGAADDSGLPNDRFFAVRPEGSVSTLKIQRTERGDSAVYLCASRPRTSGKGDNEQFFGPGTRLTVL.

The chain recombines TRBV21-1 with TRBJ2-4. TRBV21-1 is flagged as a pseudogene. The CDR3 has 15 residues. CDR3 protein: CASSRDGFSKNIQYF. The CDR3 DNA is TGTGCCAGCAGCCGGGACGGTTTTTCCAAAAACATTCAGTACTTC.

V gene TRBV6-5 combines with J gene TRBJ2-7; 9 nucleotides line up with TRBD1. V trimming: 8 bases; J trimming: 5 bases; junction bases outside the gene matches: 13. The CDR3 consists of 15 residues. Germline CDR1 MNHEY, CDR2 SVGAGI. In DNA, the CDR3 is TGTGCCAGCCGCTTAGGGGGGACAGGGCTCCACGAGCAGTACTTC. This gives the protein CASRLGGTGLHEQYF.

V and J are TRBV28 and TRBJ1-1; D possibly corresponds to TRBD1 (5 bases). The CDR3 runs to 13 residues. Germline values: CDR1 MDHEN, CDR2 SYDVKM. Between the trimmed V and J ends, which lost 6 bases and 2 bases, there was a span of 10 bases. The CDR3 loop reads CASRRDPNTEAFF. The CDR3 nucleotides are TGTGCCAGCAGGAGGGACCCCAACACTGAAGCTTTCTTT.

The chain joins TRBV4-3 to TRBJ1-1; unclear D gene. The CDR3 spans 15 residues. V was cut by 1 base and J by 0 bases, with 9 bases left in between. Per germline, CDR1 LGHNA and CDR2 YSLEER. The CDR3 coding sequence is TGCGCCAGCAGCCAAGGGAGACACCTGAACACTGAAGCTTTCTTT. This translates into CASSQGRHLNTEAFF.

The chain recombines TRBV28 with TRBJ2-5; 8 bases line up with TRBD1. Germline CDR1 MDHEN, CDR2 SYDVKM. V trimming: 4 bases; J trimming: 7 bases; junction bases outside the gene matches: 11. The CDR3 loop spans 15 amino acids. The CDR3, as DNA: TGTGCCAGCAGTTCACTGGACAGGGCCTCGGGGACCCAGTACTTC. Protein product: CASSSLDRASGTQYF.

The chain joins TRBV7-6 to TRBJ2-2, with TRBD2 matching over 12 bases. With 7 bases clipped from V and 5 bases from J, the junction kept 5 bases outside the gene matches. Looked up from germline, CDR1 is SGHVS and CDR2 is FNYEAQ. The CDR3 runs 15 residues. The CDR3 DNA sequence: TGTGCCAGCACGCGACTAGCGGGAGAGACCGGGGAGCTGTTTTTT. As protein: CASTRLAGETGELFF.

This clone appeared a few times. V and J are TRBV2 and TRBJ2-1; D is possibly TRBD2 (7 bases). The CDR3 loop spans 13 amino acids. Germline CDR1 reads SNHLY; CDR2 reads FYNNEI. V lost 7 bases to trimming and J lost 4 bases, with 11 bases between them. The DNA of the CDR3 is TGTGCCAGCAAGGGAGGGGGTTACAATGAGCAGTTCTTC. Translation: CASKGGGYNEQFF.

Only one count was recorded for this clone. The chain combines TRBV18 with TRBJ2-3; D is ambiguous. V was trimmed by 1 base and J by 0 bases, leaving 14 bases between them. Germline CDR1 reads KGHSH; CDR2 reads LQKENI. This CDR3 is 17 amino acids long. The CDR3 DNA follows: TGTGCCAGCTCACCACTCTTATCTTCCTCTAGCACAGATACGCAGTATTTT. Its translation is CASSPLLSSSSTDTQYF.

This clone showed up just once. The chain uses TRBV5-1 and TRBJ2-1; unclear D gene. V shed 4 bases and J shed 8 bases, with 16 bases lying between them. Germline CDR1 and CDR2: SGHRS and YFSETQ. The CDR3 extends over 14 amino acids. The CDR3 bases are TGCGCCAGCAGCCCGGGCCCTGGGATGGATGAGCAGTTCTTC. Translated: CASSPGPGMDEQFF.

The CDR3 region is CASSPPPGQPAEKLFF. As DNA, the CDR3 is TGTGCCAGCAGCCCACCTCCGGGACAGCCCGCCGAAAAACTGTTTTTT. The V gene is TRBV21-1, the J gene TRBJ1-4; the table calls TRBD1, which could not be checked here. TRBV21-1 is an annotated pseudogene. The CDR3 is 16 residues long.

The V call is TRBV12-5, the J call TRBJ2-7; TRBD2 aligns across 11 bases. The CDR3 extends over 20 amino acids. Germline loops: CDR1 LGHNT, CDR2 FRNRAP. With 2 bases clipped from V and 2 bases from J, the junction kept 17 bases outside the gene matches. CDR3 DNA sequence: TGTGCTAGTGGTTTGCCACTGGGACTAGCGGTCGTCGTGATGCCCTACGAGCAGTACTTC. This codes for CASGLPLGLAVVVMPYEQYF. Full variable domain (outside the CDR3, taken from reference TRBV12-5 and TRBJ2-7): DARVTQTPRHKVTEMGQEVTMRCQPILGHNTVFWYRQTMMQGLELLAYFRNRAPLDDSGMPKDRFSAEMPDATLATLKIQPSEPRDSAVYFCASGLPLGLAVVVMPYEQYFGPGTRLTVT.

The gene calls are TRBV10-1 and TRBJ1-5; no definite D call. With 2 bases removed from V and 4 bases from J, the gap between germline ends came to 12 bases. Per germline, CDR1 WNHNN and CDR2 SYGVQD (reference sequence). CDR3 length: 15 residues. The CDR3 loop reads CASSEPNQVNQPQHF. The CDR3 DNA reads TGCGCCAGCAGTGAGCCGAACCAAGTAAATCAGCCCCAGCATTTT.

The gene calls are TRBV29-1 and TRBJ2-1; no clear D. In germline, CDR1 is SQVTM, CDR2 ANQGSEA. Trimming pared 5 bases from V and 5 bases from J, leaving 10 bases between. This CDR3 spans 12 amino acids. The CDR3 is CSVFGENNEQFF. The DNA for the CDR3 is TGCAGCGTTTTCGGAGAAAACAATGAGCAGTTCTTC.

The genes are TRBV4-3 and TRBJ1-4; D might be TRBD1 (5 bases). CDR1 and CDR2 (germline): LGHNA, YSLEER. Between the trimmed V and J ends, which lost 0 bases and 7 bases, there was a span of 12 bases. The CDR3 is made up of 15 amino acids. CDR3 nucleotide sequence: TGCGCCAGCAGCCAAGAGGACACCAGCAGTGAAAAACTGTTTTTT. Translated: CASSQEDTSSEKLFF.

The rearrangement joins TRBV11-1 to TRBJ2-2, with 7 bases fitting TRBD1. CDR1 and CDR2 from the germline V gene are SGHAT and FQDESV (reference sequence). The V gene end was trimmed by 0 bases and the J gene end by 6 bases; junction bases not matched to a gene: 10. The CDR3 runs 17 residues. The CDR3 DNA reads as TGTGCCAGCAGCTTAGCGCGCAGGGGGAGTAGGGCCGGGGAGCTGTTTTTT. Protein sequence: CASSLARRGSRAGELFF.